The rows below give T cell receptor beta chains drawn from one sample of a study of T cells in Graves' hyperthyroidism and ophthalmopathy. One entry per CDR3 protein, called by TCRdb with MiXCR from the multiplex PCR reads. This sample has almost 600,000 distinct CDR3 sequences, with 46% found just once. Sequences were obtained from peripheral blood or thyroid tissue (not recorded which). The source is a woman aged 18-35 years with Graves' hyperthyroidism. The CDR3 runs from the conserved cysteine through the conserved F or W. Each record gives: D gene, V gene, J gene, clone size, CDR3 DNA, CDR3 protein. A D gene is named only where the DNA matches it firmly. Not all rows give a size; the values are once, few, many and, for expanded clones, a class.

>TRBD1|TRBV12-3/TRBV12-4|TRBJ2-5|many
TGTGCCAGCACCCCCAGACAGGGAACCCAAGAGACCCAGTACTTC
CASTPRQGTQETQYF
>TRBD1|TRBV2|TRBJ1-2|once
TGTGCCAGACAGGCCGCGGGACAGGGTACGTCTGGCTACACCTTC
CARQAAGQGTSGYTF
>NA|TRBV20-1|TRBJ2-5|many
TGCAGTGCAGCGAGACAAGAGACCCAGTACTTC
CSAARQETQYF
>NA|TRBV12-3/TRBV12-4|TRBJ1-1|many
TGTGCCAGCAGGAGGGACACTGAAGCTTTCTTT
CASRRDTEAFF
>TRBD1|TRBV6-2/TRBV6-3|TRBJ1-5|many
TGTGCCAGCAGGCCTGGACAGGGGTTCGCCAATCAGCCCCAGCATTTT
CASRPGQGFANQPQHF
>NA|TRBV2|TRBJ1-3|NA
TGTGCCAGCAGGACGACTAGCGGGAACACCATATATTTT
CASRTTSGNTIYF
>TRBD1|TRBV19|TRBJ1-2|many
TGTGCCAGTAGTATTGGACAGGGAGCCGGCTACACCTTC
CASSIGQGAGYTF
>TRBD1|TRBV2|TRBJ1-5|NA
TGTGCCAGCAAGCCCGGGCAGGGGGCGGAAACACAGCATTTT
CASKPGQGAETQHF
>NA|TRBV20-1|TRBJ1-1|NA
TGCAGTGCTAGCCAATTAGCGGGAAGTGCTTTCTTT
CSASQLAGSAFF
>TRBD1|TRBV18|TRBJ2-5|NA
TGTGCCAGCTCACCACCGACAGGGGACCAAGAGACCCAGTACTTC
CASSPPTGDQETQYF
>NA|TRBV6-6|TRBJ2-7|many
TGTGCCAGCAGAGCCAGGCAGGGGGGCTACGAGCAGTACTTC
CASRARQGGYEQYF
>NA|TRBV10-3|TRBJ2-3|many
TGTGCCACCTCGGACCCCATCGGGACAGATACGCAGTATTTT
CATSDPIGTDTQYF
>TRBD1|TRBV5-1|TRBJ2-7|many
TGCGCCAGCAGCTTGTCAGGGGGAAAGCAGTACTTC
CASSLSGGKQYF
>NA|TRBV11-2|TRBJ2-7|many
TGTGCCAGCAGCCCCGCCGGGCTAGCGAAAAACTACGAGCAGTACTTC
CASSPAGLAKNYEQYF
>TRBD1|TRBV12-3/TRBV12-4|TRBJ1-2|NA
TGTGCCAGCAGTTTAAGTCAGGGGGGCACCTTC
CASSLSQGGTF
>NA|TRBV3-1|TRBJ2-7|many
TGTGCCAGCAGCCTTCGAGAGACCTACGAGCAGTACTTC
CASSLRETYEQYF
>NA|TRBV30|TRBJ1-1|few
TGTGCCTGGGATATCGGGGCCTGGTACACTGAAGCTTTCTTT
CAWDIGAWYTEAFF
>TRBD1|TRBV11-2|TRBJ2-1|NA
TGTGCCAGCAGCTGGGACAGGAATGGCAATGAGCAGTTCTTC
CASSWDRNGNEQFF
>NA|TRBV6-5|TRBJ1-5|many
TGTGCCAGCAGTTACAGCAGCGGGCAGCCCCAGCATTTT
CASSYSSGQPQHF
>NA|TRBV29-1|TRBJ1-2|NA
TGCAGTTCCGTAAACTATGGCTACACCTTC
CSSVNYGYTF
>NA|TRBV29-1|TRBJ2-6|many
TGCAGCGTTGAAGATTTCCATCCGGGGGGCGGAGCTGGGGCCAACGTCCTGACTTTC
CSVEDFHPGGGAGANVLTF
>TRBD1|TRBV4-1|TRBJ2-7|many
TGCGCCAGCAGCCAAGGACAGGGGGCCTACGAGCAGTACTTC
CASSQGQGAYEQYF
>NA|TRBV7-8|TRBJ1-4|many
TGTGCCAGCAGCTTAGAAGGGGTCACTAATGAAAAACTGTTTTTT
CASSLEGVTNEKLFF
>TRBD2|TRBV24-1|TRBJ2-7|NA
TGTGCCACCAGTGGTTCGAATGGTCTAGCGGGCGATGCCTACGAGCAGTACTTC
CATSGSNGLAGDAYEQYF
>NA|TRBV7-9|TRBJ1-2|NA
TGTGCATTAGCTCTAGGACAGCCTGAGCGTGGCTACACCTTC
CALALGQPERGYTF